One sample yielded the 9 T cell receptor beta chains listed below, sequenced in a study of T cell responses to AZD1222 COVID-19 vaccine. Produced via immunoSEQ multiplex PCR; TCRdb's table is partial and in-frame only. The table lists 90,000 to 120,000 clones, 87% of them singletons. The sample here was peripheral blood, taken 28 days after the second AZD1222 dose. All receptors come from an adult who received the AZD1222 COVID-19 vaccine.

The chain is built from TRBV3-1 (or the pseudogene TRBV3-2) and TRBJ1-2; 9 nucleotides line up with TRBD1. Germline lookup yields CDR1 LGHDT and CDR2 YNNKEL (reference sequence). Trimming at V came to 6 bases and at J to 7 bases, leaving 3 bases not matched to a gene. The length of the CDR3 is 12 residues. This CDR3 reads CASRTGGAGYTF. Here the CDR3 DNA reads TGTGCCAGCAGGACAGGGGGTGCTGGCTACACCTTC.

The chain links TRBV27 to TRBJ2-3; no reliable D call. Germline V CDR1 and CDR2: MNHEY, SMNVEV (reference sequence). V lost 3 bases and J lost 3, with 7 bases in between. The CDR3 totals 13 residues. The CDR3 nucleotides are TGTGCCAGCAGTTTGTATGTTACAGATACGCAGTATTTT. Amino acid sequence: CASSLYVTDTQYF.

CDR3 sequence: CATSGRGAQPQHF. The CDR3 DNA is TGTGCCACCAGCGGCAGGGGGGCTCAGCCCCAGCATTTT. The chain carries TRBV24-1 and TRBJ1-5; 7 nucleotides match TRBD1. The CDR3 spans 13 residues. Looked up from germline, CDR1 is KGHDR and CDR2 is SFDVKD. The V segment lost 7 bases and the J segment 6 bases; nucleotides outside the gene matches: 5.

J is TRBJ1-2 and V is TRBV6-5; 10 nucleotides agree with TRBD1. V dropped 5 bases and J dropped 6; count of bases not matched to a gene: 6. Germline values: CDR1 MNHEY, CDR2 SVGAGI. The CDR3 is made up of 14 amino acids. The CDR3 nucleotides read TGTGCCAGCAGTAACGGACAGGGGGAGAATGGCTACACCTTC. It translates to CASSNGQGENGYTF.

J is TRBJ1-1 and V is TRBV5-1; TRBD1 matches 8 bases. Trimming took 4 bases from V and 5 from J; bases not matched to a gene: 7. The CDR3 totals 14 residues. Germline lookup yields CDR1 SGHRS and CDR2 YFSETQ. This CDR3 reads CASSTGQASTEAFF. CDR3 DNA: TGCGCCAGCAGCACGGGACAGGCCTCGACTGAAGCTTTCTTT.

The V call is TRBV3-1 (or the pseudogene TRBV3-2), the J call TRBJ2-7; 9 bases line up with TRBD1. This CDR3 is built from 14 residues. The V and J ends lost 7 bases and 5 bases, in that order; junction bases with no gene match: 9. The germline gives CDR1 LGHDT, CDR2 YNNKEL (reference sequence). CDR3 region: CASNPGTGHNEQYF. CDR3 DNA sequence: TGTGCCAGCAACCCAGGGACAGGGCACAACGAGCAGTACTTC.

The J gene is TRBJ2-7, the V gene TRBV6-2 or TRBV6-3; possible D gene TRBD1, 5 bases. Looked up from germline, CDR1 is MNHEY and CDR2 is SVGEGT. Deletions cut 2 bases from V and 3 bases from J, with 8 bases between. CDR3 length equals 13 residues. The CDR3 bases are TGTGCCAGCAGTTACCGGACATTCTACGAGCAGTACTTC. Amino acid sequence: CASSYRTFYEQYF.

This clone has a single count. V gene TRBV3-1 (or the pseudogene TRBV3-2) combines with J gene TRBJ1-2, with a tentative D call TRBD1 (6 bases). With 0 bases removed from V and 5 bases from J, the gap between germline ends came to 13 bases. Germline-derived CDR1 and CDR2 are LGHDT and YNNKEL (reference sequence). This CDR3 has 15 residues. The CDR3 DNA is TGTGCCAGCAGCCAAGACTTGGGGGCCGGATATGGCTACACCTTC. It is translated as CASSQDLGAGYGYTF.

The chain recombines TRBV14 with TRBJ2-5; 8 nucleotides line up with TRBD2. With V trimmed by 4 bases and J by 3 bases, 10 bases remained unmatched. The germline V gene has CDR1 SGHDN and CDR2 FVKESK. The CDR3 runs 16 residues. Here the CDR3 reads CASSPGETSVEETQYF. The CDR3 DNA reads as TGTGCCAGCAGCCCTGGTGAGACTAGCGTGGAAGAGACCCAGTACTTC.